The 27 T cell receptor beta chains given below trace back to one sample, sequenced in a study of identical twins. MiXCR, run by TCRdb on the 5' RACE reads, gives a single entry per CDR3 protein. This sample has 550,000 to 700,000 distinct CDR3 sequences, with over 8.5% found just once. The same data also went into a second study, on yellow fever vaccine responses in identical twins.

Material: PBMCs. These TCRs come from a woman in her late teens or twenties in good health.

CDR3 sequence (DNA): TGTGCCTGGGGGCCAGGGAAAGTCTACGAGCAGTACTTC. Protein product: CAWGPGKVYEQYF. V is TRBV30 and J is TRBJ2-7; perhaps TRBD1 as D (5 bases). CDR3 length equals 13 residues. Trimming shortened V by 5 bases and J by 3 bases, and 14 bases separated the two germline ends. The germline CDR1 and CDR2 sequences are GTSNPN and SVGIG (reference sequence).

This clonotype was observed a handful of times. The CDR3 sequence is CASSFTGGSDTQYF. CDR3 bases: TGTGCCAGCAGTTTTACAGGGGGCTCAGATACGCAGTATTTT. The chain is built from TRBV6-5 and TRBJ2-3, with TRBD1 matching over 9 bases. CDR3 length equals 14 residues. The V and J ends lost 4 bases and 4 bases, in that order; junction bases with no gene match: 3. From germline, CDR1 is MNHEY and CDR2 SVGAGI.

Ten or more counts support this clonotype. The chain couples TRBV7-9 to TRBJ2-1; the D is unclear. Deletions cut 5 bases from V and 7 bases from J, with 12 bases between. CDR1 and CDR2 (germline): SEHNR, FQNEAQ (reference sequence). The CDR3 spans 13 residues. The CDR3 DNA sequence: TGTGCCAGCAGCCCCCCGTCGGCAAATGAGCAGTTCTTC. It is translated as CASSPPSANEQFF.

V is TRBV25-1 and J is TRBJ2-5; 11 bases align to TRBD1. The CDR3 covers 14 residues. Looked up from germline, CDR1 is MGHDK and CDR2 is SYGVNS. The J segment lost 1 base and the V segment lost 8 bases, leaving 3 bases of the junction unmatched. The CDR3 nucleotides read TGTGCCAGCGGGGACAGGGGGATCCAAGAGACCCAGTACTTC. Amino acids: CASGDRGIQETQYF.

This clonotype was observed at least ten times. This rearrangement joins TRBV19 to TRBJ2-7; D possibly corresponds to TRBD1 (6 bases). The ends were cut back, 6 bases at V and 2 bases at J, with 11 bases in the middle. Per the germline V gene, CDR1 is LNHDA and CDR2 is SQIVND (reference sequence). The CDR3 length is 13 residues. The CDR3 region has the DNA TGTGCCAGTAGAGGGACAAAGGCCTACGAGCAGTACTTC. The encoded protein is CASRGTKAYEQYF.

This clonotype came up many times. The chain recombines TRBV12-3 or TRBV12-4 with TRBJ1-4; D call uncertain. Deletions cut 6 bases from V and 5 bases from J, with 13 bases between. The CDR3 contains 14 residues. CDR3 in amino acids: CASSTSGLNEKLFF. The CDR3 DNA sequence: TGTGCCAGCAGCACATCGGGATTAAATGAAAAACTGTTTTTT.

This clonotype has more than one count but fewer than ten. This chain connects TRBV28 to TRBJ2-1; the D gene is possibly TRBD1 (7 bases). The CDR3 runs 14 residues. V lost 5 bases and J 11 bases, leaving 19 bases between the germline ends. Germline CDR1 is MDHEN and CDR2 is SYDVKM. CDR3 coding DNA: TGTGCCAGCAGTCATGGGGGGCAGGGGGAGCAGCAGTTCTTC. It codes for CASSHGGQGEQQFF.

The sample holds a few counts of this clonotype. The genes are TRBV12-3 or TRBV12-4 and TRBJ2-7; no clear D. CDR3 length equals 14 residues. V dropped 6 bases and J dropped 4 bases, with 16 bases sitting between them. The DNA for the CDR3 is TGTGCCAGCAGCCGCTTGGGGTTATCTTACGAGCAGTACTTC. As protein: CASSRLGLSYEQYF.

V and J are TRBV11-2 and TRBJ1-3, with TRBD1 as a possible D gene (5 bases). CDR1 is SGHAT, CDR2 FQNNGV, per germline. Trimming took off 1 base at V and 0 bases at J, with 7 bases between the two ends. This CDR3 region has 15 residues. For the CDR3, the DNA is TGTGCCAGCAGCTTAGCAAGGGGCTCTGGAAACACCATATATTTT. It is translated as CASSLARGSGNTIYF.

J is TRBJ1-1 and V is TRBV7-8; perhaps TRBD1 as D (5 bases). V lost 9 bases and J 5 bases, leaving 25 bases between the germline ends. The CDR3 is 16 amino acids. Germline CDR1 and CDR2: SGHVS and FQNEAQ. The DNA for the CDR3 is TGTGCCAGTCTCAATCCGGCGGGGGAGTCGGGGACTGAAGCTTTCTTT. Its protein product is CASLNPAGESGTEAFF.

This clonotype occurred a few times. The V and J genes are TRBV7-6 and TRBJ2-3, with TRBD2 identical over 9 bases. Germline-derived CDR1 and CDR2 are SGHVS and FNYEAQ. The CDR3 length is 14 residues. V lost 1 base to trimming and J lost 7 bases; unmatched junction nucleotides: 3. CDR3 DNA sequence: TGTGCCAGCAGCTTAGGCGGGGGGGGGCATACGCAGTATTTT. Residues: CASSLGGGGHTQYF.

The DNA of the CDR3 is TGTGCCACCAGCAGAGATCAATGGGAGCGGTGGGAGACCCAGTACTTC. Protein sequence: CATSRDQWERWETQYF. The J gene is TRBJ2-5, the V gene TRBV15, with D perhaps TRBD2 (5 bases). The CDR3 runs to 16 residues. Germline V gene lookup returns CDR1 LNHNV and CDR2 YYDKDF (reference sequence). V shed 0 bases and J shed 5 bases, with 16 bases lying between them.

The CDR3: CSARDALGGSPYEQYF. The CDR3 nucleotides read TGCAGTGCTAGAGATGCCCTCGGGGGTTCCCCCTACGAGCAGTACTTC. The chain carries TRBV20-1 and TRBJ2-7; tentative D call: TRBD2 (6 bases). Trimming shortened V by 0 bases and J by 2 bases, and 17 bases separated the two germline ends. Germline V gives CDR1 DFQATT, CDR2 SNEGSKA (reference sequence). This CDR3 has 16 residues.

Note on this clonotype: A read error may be the cause here, since a much bigger clone is one base away. This chain links TRBV12-3 or TRBV12-4 with TRBJ2-1; D is ambiguous. The length of the CDR3 is 13 residues. CDR3 region: CASRLDNYNEQFF. The CDR3 region has the DNA TGTGCCAGCAGATTAGACAATTATAATGAGCAGTTCTTC.

The chain recombines TRBV5-4 with TRBJ2-5; 11 nucleotides agree with TRBD2. This CDR3 comprises 16 residues. Trimming took 4 bases from V and 0 from J; bases not matched to a gene: 5. In germline, CDR1 is SGHNT, CDR2 YYREEE (reference sequence). The CDR3 here is CASSPLAGGYQETQYF. In DNA form, the CDR3 reads TGTGCCAGCAGCCCCCTAGCGGGAGGATACCAAGAGACCCAGTACTTC.

This clonotype has a count of ten or more. V is TRBV5-1 and J is TRBJ2-5; D remains ambiguous. Per the germline V gene, CDR1 is SGHRS and CDR2 is YFSETQ. The CDR3 has 13 amino acids. V was cut by 4 bases and J by 3 bases, with 10 bases left in between. The CDR3 DNA sequence: TGCGCCAGCAGCCCAACCCTAGAAGAGACCCAGTACTTC. Translation: CASSPTLEETQYF.

The chain recombines TRBV4-1 with TRBJ2-7; D unresolved. This CDR3 has 13 amino acids. The germline V and J ends were trimmed by 1 base and 2 bases, with 6 bases remaining between them. Germline V gives CDR1 MGHRA, CDR2 YSYEKL. The CDR3: CASSQVGPYEQYF. In DNA, the CDR3 is TGCGCCAGCAGCCAAGTGGGCCCCTACGAGCAGTACTTC.

The chain is built from TRBV7-9 and TRBJ2-7; 8 bases are a match to TRBD1. V shed 5 bases, J shed 4 bases, and the junction held 7 bases outside the gene matches. Germline CDR1 is SEHNR and CDR2 is FQNEAQ (reference sequence). This CDR3 contains 14 residues. As DNA, the CDR3 is TGTGCCAGCAGCCCCCGGGACAGGATGTACGAGCAGTACTTC. It is translated as CASSPRDRMYEQYF.

This clonotype has more than one count but fewer than ten. The V call is TRBV30, the J call TRBJ2-7; D not resolved. Trimming shortened V by 7 bases and J by 0 bases, and 16 bases separated the two germline ends. This CDR3 is built from 14 residues. Germline V CDR1 and CDR2: GTSNPN, SVGIG (reference sequence). The CDR3 reads CALLNTAVSYEQYF. DNA for the CDR3: TGTGCCTTATTAAACACGGCGGTCTCCTACGAGCAGTACTTC.

This clonotype turned up a few times. The chain employs TRBV30 and TRBJ2-7; D unclear. There are 12 residues in the CDR3. The V end was cut by 2 bases, the J end by 2 bases, with 7 bases between. The germline CDR1 and CDR2 sequences are GTSNPN and SVGIG (reference sequence). This chain's CDR3 is CAWSSRAYEQYF. In DNA, the CDR3 is TGTGCCTGGAGTAGCAGAGCCTACGAGCAGTACTTC.

This clonotype was seen at least ten times. This chain links TRBV7-9 with TRBJ2-1; D call uncertain. The V and J ends lost 0 bases and 3 bases respectively, with 6 bases between them. The CDR3 consists of 14 residues. CDR1 and CDR2 (germline): SEHNR, FQNEAQ (reference sequence). CDR3 protein: CASSLAFVYNEQFF. The DNA for the CDR3 is TGTGCCAGCAGCTTAGCTTTCGTCTACAATGAGCAGTTCTTC.

V and J are TRBV5-1 and TRBJ2-7; TRBD2 aligns across 10 bases. The V and J ends lost 1 base and 2 bases, in that order; junction bases with no gene match: 15. The CDR3 totals 19 residues. The germline gives CDR1 SGHRS, CDR2 YFSETQ. CDR3 sequence (DNA): TGCGCCAGCAGCTTGTATAAGAGTAGCGGGGGGACGGAAACCTACGAGCAGTACTTC. Protein: CASSLYKSSGGTETYEQYF.

This clonotype was picked up many times. The rearrangement joins TRBV12-3 or TRBV12-4 to TRBJ2-5; 8 bases line up with TRBD1. This CDR3 contains 14 residues. The V and J ends lost 0 bases and 5 bases, in that order; junction bases with no gene match: 2. The CDR3: CASSLADRAETQYF. CDR3 coding DNA: TGTGCCAGCAGTTTAGCGGACAGGGCGGAGACCCAGTACTTC.

Only a few counts were recorded for this clonotype. This chain joins TRBV2 and TRBJ2-3; 11 nucleotides agree with TRBD2. The J segment lost 0 bases and the V segment lost 3 bases, leaving 14 bases of the junction unmatched. This CDR3 is built from 20 residues. Germline V gene data show CDR1 as SNHLY and CDR2 as FYNNEI. This chain's CDR3 is CASSDSGGLADTYSTDTQYF. The CDR3, as DNA: TGTGCCAGCAGTGACTCGGGGGGACTAGCGGACACTTACAGCACAGATACGCAGTATTTT.

For the CDR3, the DNA is TGTGCCAGCAGGGTAGCGGGCTCCTACAATGAGCAGTTCTTC. Protein: CASRVAGSYNEQFF. The V call is TRBV6-2 or TRBV6-3, the J call TRBJ2-1, with 7 bases identical to TRBD2. The CDR3 runs 14 residues. Germline V gene lookup returns CDR1 MNHEY and CDR2 SVGEGT. With 6 bases clipped from V and 0 bases from J, the junction kept 2 bases outside the gene matches.

There are many counts of this clonotype. The rearrangement links TRBV12-3 or TRBV12-4 to TRBJ2-1; TRBD2 matches 11 bases. After removal of 6 bases from V and 2 bases from J, the junction contained 3 bases not matched to a gene. This CDR3 is built from 15 residues. The CDR3 sequence: CASSLSGGAYNEQFF. The DNA for the CDR3 is TGTGCCAGCAGCCTTAGCGGGGGGGCCTACAATGAGCAGTTCTTC.

This clonotype was seen at least ten times. The rearrangement uses TRBV20-1 and TRBJ2-1; D call uncertain. CDR1 is DFQATT and CDR2 is SNEGSKA in the germline V gene (reference sequence). The CDR3 is 14 residues long. Trimming left V 3 bases short and J 0 bases short, with 9 bases between. The CDR3 DNA sequence: TGCAGTGCTAGTTCCTGGGACTCCTACAATGAGCAGTTCTTC. Amino acid sequence: CSASSWDSYNEQFF.